This entry features one TCR beta chain sequence. Its antigen is currently unknown. The entry originates in a study of cytomegalovirus exposure and HLA in healthy donors. The study, taken as a whole, reports: Confirmation was obtained in vitro that three CMV-associated chains are specific for CMV antigens. A later analysis reported that several of the most significant clusters appeared to be linked to common viral pathogens, among them Epstein-Barr virus.

The CDR3 loop spans 14 amino acids. Germline V gives CDR1 SGHVS, CDR2 FQNEAQ. The ends were cut back, 2 bases at V and 5 bases at J, with 9 bases in the middle. The PCR employed 60 Vbeta primers together with 13 Jbeta primers. The protocol was immunoSEQ multiplex PCR, while the TCRdb copy is restricted to in-frame clones and leaves out a portion. The sample yields over 150,000 clones, roughly 80% seen once. The chain has TRBV7-8 and TRBJ2-2; possible D gene TRBD1, 5 bases. The receptor's source is a woman aged 40 to 55 in good health and CMV-seronegative. Sample: PBMCs. The CDR3 DNA is TGTGCCAGCAGCTTACAGGGTGTGACCGGGGAGCTGTTTTTT. Translated, it gives CASSLQGVTGELFF.